This T cell receptor beta chain derives from a study of shared clonotypes between healthy human individuals. Whole-study results and caveats: It was the non-shared clonotypes that had lower generation probabilities than clonotypes shared by all four donors. Only blood samples were collected, and tissue repertoires likely differ.

Germline V gene sequence: CDR1 SGHNT, CDR2 YYREEE (reference sequence). The CDR3 length is 13 residues. V gave up 0 bases and J gave up 4 bases, with 6 bases separating them. Each subset's genomic DNA was shared equally among a number of immunoSEQ plates. TCRdb's copy holds only in-frame clones and misses some; the assay was immunoSEQ multiplex PCR. Seen here are nearly 1,000,000 clones, about 80% observed once, and the top ten hold 1.5%. As concerns this clone: Its cognate antigen is unknown.

The source is a man between 18 and 35 years old in good health. This chain uses TRBV5-4 with TRBJ2-3; no clear D gene. The source material was memory CD4+ T cells sorted from blood. Regarding subset: CD45RA-negative fraction. This chain's CDR3 is CASSLVDSDTQYF. In nucleotides, the CDR3 is TGTGCCAGCAGCTTGGTAGACTCAGATACGCAGTATTTT.